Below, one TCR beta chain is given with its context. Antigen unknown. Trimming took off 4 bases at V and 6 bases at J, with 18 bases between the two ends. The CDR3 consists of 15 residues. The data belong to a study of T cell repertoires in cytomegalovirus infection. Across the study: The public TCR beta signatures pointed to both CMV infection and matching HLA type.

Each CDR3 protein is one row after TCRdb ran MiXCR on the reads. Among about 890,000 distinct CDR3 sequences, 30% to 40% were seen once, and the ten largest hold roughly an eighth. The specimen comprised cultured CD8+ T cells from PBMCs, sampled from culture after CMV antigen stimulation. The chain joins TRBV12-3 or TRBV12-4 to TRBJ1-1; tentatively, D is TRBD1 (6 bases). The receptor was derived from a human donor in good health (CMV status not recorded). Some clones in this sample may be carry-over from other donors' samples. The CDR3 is CASSWGRGGFAEAFF. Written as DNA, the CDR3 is TGTGCCAGCAGTTGGGGCAGGGGAGGTTTCGCTGAAGCTTTCTTT.